Below, 32 T cell receptor beta chains from the same sample are listed, as sequenced in a study of blood T cell repertoires in COVID-19. Profiling relied on immunoSEQ multiplex PCR, and the TCRdb table lists in-frame clones only, not all of them. The sample holds 200,000 to 300,000 clones, around 87% seen once. Sequences were obtained from peripheral blood. All receptors come from a woman in her forties or fifties with acute or convalescent COVID-19.

This rearrangement joins TRBV6-2 or TRBV6-3 to TRBJ1-2; 7 bases are a match to TRBD1. The CDR3 extends over 14 amino acids. Germline loops: CDR1 MNHEY, CDR2 SVGEGT. V trimming: 6 bases; J trimming: 3 bases; junction bases outside the gene matches: 7. This chain's CDR3 is CASSRRDSYYGYTF. As DNA, the CDR3 is TGTGCCAGCAGCCGGAGGGACAGCTACTATGGCTACACCTTC.

Turning to this clone: A clone one base away is much larger, so this may be a read error. The chain has TRBV7-8 and TRBJ2-3; TRBD2 matches 14 bases. Germline assignment: CDR1 SGHVS and CDR2 FQNEAQ. The junction had 26 bases not matched to a gene; V was cut back by 5 bases and J by 1 base. There are 24 residues in the CDR3. The CDR3 here is CASSPPLVTSGRVSEVIGTDTQYF. CDR3 DNA sequence: TGTGCCAGCAGCCCCCCCCTTGTGACTAGCGGGAGGGTATCGGAAGTAATTGGCACAGATACGCAGTATTTT.

The CDR3 reads CASSVGGTGGRGTQYF. Here the CDR3 DNA reads TGTGCCAGCAGCGTAGGGGGGACTGGGGGAAGAGGGACCCAGTACTTC. The gene calls are TRBV9 and TRBJ2-5; D possibly corresponds to TRBD2 (6 bases). The V gene lost 0 bases and the J gene lost 7 bases, with 19 bases spanning the gap. Germline V CDR1 and CDR2: SGDLS, YYNGEE. The CDR3 is 16 residues long.

The chain links TRBV7-3 to TRBJ2-1; 12 positions match TRBD2. J was trimmed by 8 bases and V by 5 bases; bases with no gene match: 13. In germline, CDR1 is SGHTA, CDR2 FQGTGA. CDR3 size: 17 residues. DNA of the CDR3: TGTGCCAGCAGCCCCGTCTGGACTAGCGGGGTTAGGGATGAGCAGTTCTTC. It codes for CASSPVWTSGVRDEQFF.

This sequence joins TRBV19 and TRBJ1-2; D ambiguous. This CDR3 is built from 16 residues. V shed 3 bases and J shed 0 bases, with 14 bases lying between them. Germline CDR1 and CDR2: LNHDA and SQIVND (reference sequence). The CDR3 bases are TGTGCCAGTAGTATTTTGTATCCCGGAGCTAACTATGGCTACACCTTC. Encoded protein: CASSILYPGANYGYTF.

V gene TRBV3-1 (or the pseudogene TRBV3-2) combines with J gene TRBJ2-7, with a possible D match to TRBD1 (5 bases). CDR1 LGHDT and CDR2 YNNKEL come from the germline V gene (reference sequence). Trimming cost V 5 bases and J 3 bases, with 23 bases left between them. The CDR3 is made up of 17 amino acids. CDR3 DNA: TGTGCCAGCAGCTACCGTGAATGGGGAAGGGGTAACTACGAGCAGTACTTC. Protein product: CASSYREWGRGNYEQYF.

The chain is built from TRBV19 and TRBJ1-5; 7 nucleotides match TRBD1. CDR3 size: 16 residues. Germline V gives CDR1 LNHDA, CDR2 SQIVND (reference sequence). V was clipped by 5 bases and J by 3 bases; unmatched bases: 10. CDR3 in DNA: TGTGCCAGTAGTCTAGCTACGACAGGGCTCAATCAGCCCCAGCATTTT. It codes for CASSLATTGLNQPQHF.

The V and J genes are TRBV27 and TRBJ1-5; 9 bases agree with TRBD1. Germline loops: CDR1 MNHEY, CDR2 SMNVEV (reference sequence). The CDR3 runs 15 residues. V dropped 5 bases and J dropped 5; count of bases not matched to a gene: 7. The CDR3 nucleotides are TGTGCCAGCAGTCCGCAGACAGGGGGGGATCAGCCCCAGCATTTT. Translated, it gives CASSPQTGGDQPQHF.

V usage is TRBV23-1 and J usage is TRBJ1-6, with D possibly TRBD1 on 6 matching bases. TRBV23-1 is an ORF, and what it does is uncertain. The CDR3 spans 14 residues. Deletions cut 4 bases from V and 7 bases from J, with 11 bases between. In nucleotides, the CDR3 is TGCGCCAGCAGTCTATGGACAGTGAATTCACCCCTCCACTTT. Translating gives CASSLWTVNSPLHF.

This sequence joins TRBV6-5 and TRBJ1-2; D not resolved. CDR1 is MNHEY and CDR2 is SVGAGI in the germline V gene. The CDR3 runs 13 residues. Trimming stripped 2 bases from V and 2 bases from J, with 6 bases between. DNA of the CDR3: TGTGCCAGCAGTTACCGCCAGAACTATGGCTACACCTTC. It yields the protein CASSYRQNYGYTF.

This sequence joins TRBV27 and TRBJ2-1, with 9 bases identical to TRBD1. Germline CDR1 is MNHEY and CDR2 is SMNVEV (reference sequence). The CDR3 loop spans 17 amino acids. The V gene end was trimmed by 5 bases and the J gene end by 1 base; junction bases not matched to a gene: 9. The CDR3 protein is CASSTSHRGLSYNEQFF. The CDR3 DNA sequence: TGTGCCAGCAGTACCTCTCACAGGGGGCTTTCCTACAATGAGCAGTTCTTC.

This chain links TRBV6-1 with TRBJ1-1; D is possibly TRBD1 (5 bases). V lost 3 bases, J lost 7 bases, and 6 bases lay in between. The CDR3 is made up of 11 amino acids. Germline lookup yields CDR1 MNHNS and CDR2 SASEGT. CDR3 sequence: CASSEQGEAFF. CDR3 nucleotides: TGTGCCAGCAGTGAGCAGGGTGAAGCTTTCTTT.

The J gene is TRBJ2-7, the V gene TRBV7-9; 11 nucleotides line up with TRBD1. The CDR3 covers 14 residues. CDR1 SEHNR and CDR2 FQNEAQ come from the germline V gene (reference sequence). Losses at the gene ends were 5 bases for V and 2 bases for J; bases not matched to a gene: 2. CDR3 nucleotide sequence: TGTGCCAGCAGCCGGGGACAGGGGGCCTACGAGCAGTACTTC. This translates into CASSRGQGAYEQYF.

The rearrangement uses TRBV28 and TRBJ2-7; TRBD2 agrees at 14 bases. The CDR3 has 16 residues. The J segment lost 3 bases and the V segment lost 2 bases, leaving 3 bases of the junction unmatched. CDR1 MDHEN and CDR2 SYDVKM come from the germline V gene. CDR3 nucleotides: TGTGCCAGCAGTTTAGCCGGGACTAGCGGGAGCTACGAGCAGTACTTC. It translates to CASSLAGTSGSYEQYF.

A single count supports this clone. V is TRBV29-1 and J is TRBJ1-2; unclear D gene. This CDR3 comprises 11 residues. Trimming stripped 8 bases from V and 6 bases from J, with 13 bases between. Germline assignment: CDR1 SQVTM and CDR2 ANQGSEA. The CDR3 spells CSLGGIDGYTF. The CDR3 DNA is TGCAGCTTGGGAGGTATCGATGGCTACACCTTC.

This rearrangement joins TRBV4-1 to TRBJ1-5; D call uncertain. This CDR3 comprises 16 residues. V was trimmed by 2 bases and J by 0 bases, leaving 11 bases between them. Germline V gives CDR1 MGHRA, CDR2 YSYEKL. Here the CDR3 reads CASSQFSGYSNQPQHF. DNA of the CDR3: TGCGCCAGCAGCCAATTCTCGGGTTATAGCAATCAGCCCCAGCATTTT.

There are a few counts of this clone. The V gene is TRBV7-9, the J gene TRBJ2-7; 12 nucleotides align to TRBD2. V dropped 4 bases and J dropped 7; count of bases not matched to a gene: 11. The V gene's germline CDR1 is SEHNR and CDR2 FQNEAQ (reference sequence). The CDR3 runs to 16 residues. Written as DNA, the CDR3 is TGTGCCAGCAGCTACGGACTAGCGGGACTCCCCCTGGAGCAGTACTTC. Amino acids: CASSYGLAGLPLEQYF.

The sample holds one count of this clone. The chain combines TRBV15 with TRBJ2-7; 10 bases are shared with TRBD2. The CDR3 covers 17 residues. V gave up 0 bases and J gave up 1 base; unmatched junction bases: 6. CDR1 and CDR2 (germline): LNHNV, YYDKDF (reference sequence). As DNA, the CDR3 is TGTGCCACCAGCAGAGATGCTAGCGGGAGTTGGTCCTACGAGCAGTACTTC. This codes for CATSRDASGSWSYEQYF. Full variable domain (missing parts from reference TRBV15 and TRBJ2-7): DAMVIQNPRYQVTQFGKPVTLSCSQTLNHNVMYWYQQKSSQAPKLLFHYYDKDFNNEADTPDNFQSRRPNTSFCFLDIRSPGLGDTAMYLCATSRDASGSWSYEQYFGPGTRLTVT.

This chain uses TRBV15 with TRBJ1-1; 10 bases align to TRBD1. CDR1 is LNHNV, CDR2 YYDKDF, per germline (reference sequence). V lost 8 bases to trimming and J lost 4 bases; unmatched junction nucleotides: 7. This CDR3 is built from 14 residues. For the CDR3, the DNA is TGTGCCACCGGTAGGGACAGGGGTACCACTGAAGCTTTCTTT. Amino acid sequence: CATGRDRGTTEAFF.

The chain has TRBV5-1 and TRBJ1-2; no reliable D call. CDR1 is SGHRS, CDR2 YFSETQ, per germline. This CDR3 comprises 16 residues. V was trimmed by 0 bases and J by 0 bases, leaving 12 bases between them. Here the CDR3 DNA reads TGCGCCAGCAGCTTGGGGATCGGGGATCCTAACTATGGCTACACCTTC. Its protein is CASSLGIGDPNYGYTF.

The chain joins TRBV5-1 to TRBJ2-5, with D tentatively TRBD1 (5 bases). CDR3 length: 13 residues. The germline CDR1 and CDR2 sequences are SGHRS and YFSETQ. Trimming shortened V by 2 bases and J by 5 bases, and 10 bases separated the two germline ends. CDR3 in amino acids: CASSLGVAETQYF. In nucleotides, the CDR3 is TGCGCCAGCAGCTTAGGGGTCGCGGAGACCCAGTACTTC.

CDR3: CASSLVGRVSYEQYF. In DNA, the CDR3 is TGTGCCAGCAGCTTAGTGGGCAGGGTCTCCTACGAGCAGTACTTC. The chain has TRBV11-2 and TRBJ2-7; perhaps TRBD1 as D (5 bases). The germline gives CDR1 SGHAT, CDR2 FQNNGV. Between the trimmed V and J ends, which lost 1 base and 0 bases, there was a span of 10 bases. CDR3 length: 15 residues.

V is TRBV27 and J is TRBJ2-1; 10 bases are a match to TRBD2. The CDR3 covers 18 residues. J lost 3 bases, V lost 0 bases, and 8 bases had no gene match. Germline-derived CDR1 and CDR2 are MNHEY and SMNVEV (reference sequence). CDR3 protein: CASSLSRSLAGDYNEQFF. The CDR3 DNA sequence: TGTGCCAGCAGTTTATCTCGTTCCCTAGCGGGAGACTACAATGAGCAGTTCTTC.

The chain joins TRBV19 to TRBJ2-1; D is possibly TRBD2 (6 bases). The CDR3 consists of 15 residues. Germline lookup yields CDR1 LNHDA and CDR2 SQIVND (reference sequence). The ends were cut back, 5 bases at V and 7 bases at J, with 18 bases in the middle. The CDR3 DNA reads TGTGCCAGTAGTCCAGAAGGGACTTTCCTAAATGAGCAGTTCTTC. This encodes CASSPEGTFLNEQFF.

This clone was seen just once. The chain is built from TRBV10-3 and TRBJ2-5; maybe TRBD2 (7 bases). CDR1 and CDR2 (germline): ENHRY, SYGVKD. The CDR3 is made up of 13 amino acids. Trimming cost V 2 bases and J 5 bases, with 9 bases left between them. The CDR3, as DNA: TGTGCCATCAGTGAGAGGGGGGGGGAGACCCAGTACTTC. Translation gives CAISERGGETQYF.

The rearrangement uses TRBV6-5 and TRBJ1-1; no clear D. Germline assignment: CDR1 MNHEY and CDR2 SVGAGI. V shed 5 bases and J shed 4 bases, with 5 bases lying between them. The length of the CDR3 is 11 residues. The CDR3, as DNA: TGTGCCAGCAGTACATCCACTGAAGCTTTCTTT. It codes for CASSTSTEAFF.

This clone was picked up a small number of times. The chain uses TRBV20-1 and TRBJ1-1, with TRBD1 matching 8 bases. This CDR3 spans 11 amino acids. The V gene's germline CDR1 is DFQATT and CDR2 SNEGSKA (reference sequence). V shed 3 bases, J shed 6 bases, and the junction held 0 bases outside the gene matches. The CDR3 region has the DNA TGCAGTGCTAGGGACAGGGCTGAAGCTTTCTTT. Translating it yields CSARDRAEAFF.

The chain recombines TRBV7-2 with TRBJ2-7, with 7 positions matching TRBD1. Losses at the gene ends were 2 bases for V and 3 bases for J; bases not matched to a gene: 4. This CDR3 has 14 amino acids. CDR1 and CDR2 (germline): SGHTA, FQGNSA. The CDR3 nucleotides read TGTGCCAGCAGCTTACCGGGACAGCACTACGAGCAGTACTTC. Translating it yields CASSLPGQHYEQYF.

The chain carries TRBV15 and TRBJ2-1; maybe TRBD2 (7 bases). The CDR3 contains 16 residues. With 1 base removed from V and 4 bases from J, the gap between germline ends came to 14 bases. The germline CDR1 and CDR2 sequences are LNHNV and YYDKDF (reference sequence). The CDR3 bases are TGTGCCACCAGCAGAGCGAAGGGGGGGGATTACAATGAGCAGTTCTTC. Protein product: CATSRAKGGDYNEQFF.

The chain carries TRBV6-1 and TRBJ1-4, with 8 bases fitting TRBD1. Germline V gene lookup returns CDR1 MNHNS and CDR2 SASEGT. CDR3 length: 18 amino acids. V dropped 3 bases and J dropped 7; count of bases not matched to a gene: 16. The CDR3 spells CASSDDGQGEWWGEKLFF. The CDR3 bases are TGTGCCAGCAGTGACGACGGACAGGGAGAGTGGTGGGGTGAAAAACTGTTTTTT.

The chain uses TRBV6-2 or TRBV6-3 and TRBJ1-1; D possibly corresponds to TRBD1 (5 bases). Germline V gene lookup returns CDR1 MNHEY and CDR2 SVGEGT. V was pared by 0 bases and J by 1 base, with 9 bases between. This CDR3 region has 15 residues. The CDR3 spells CASSYSWQGNTEAFF. The CDR3 region has the DNA TGTGCCAGCAGTTACTCGTGGCAGGGGAACACTGAAGCTTTCTTT.

The CDR3 here is CASSSRDRVSQPQHF. The CDR3 nucleotides are TGTGCCAGCAGTTCAAGGGACAGGGTCAGTCAGCCCCAGCATTTT. The V and J genes are TRBV27 and TRBJ1-5; 9 bases are shared with TRBD1. The V and J ends lost 4 bases and 6 bases, in that order; junction bases with no gene match: 7. The germline V gene has CDR1 MNHEY and CDR2 SMNVEV (reference sequence). The length of the CDR3 is 15 residues.